This is a list of T cell receptor beta chains from one sample in a study of T cell changes during pregnancy in multiple sclerosis. This table comes from immunoSEQ multiplex PCR, and its TCRdb copy is limited to in-frame clones, with some not included. The data contain approximately 52,000 clones, 85% to 95% of them singletons. This specimen was CD4+ T cells from peripheral blood mononuclear cells, taken in the third trimester of pregnancy. These TCRs come from a female donor with multiple sclerosis, enrolled in a pregnancy study. CDR3s include the opening cysteine and the closing phenylalanine or tryptophan. Each record gives: CDR3 protein, CDR3 DNA, CDR3 length, clone size, D gene, J gene, V gene. The D gene is left open where the match is weak. Only some rows state a clone size, as once, few, many or a class for expanded clones.

cdr3_aa: CAWSSRRGVQPQHF
cdr3_nt: TGTGCCTGGAGTAGTCGCAGGGGGGTTCAGCCCCAGCATTTT
cdr3_length: 14
clone_size: NA
d_call: TRBD1
j_call: TRBJ1-5
v_call: TRBV30

cdr3_aa: CASSLVAGQGDTQYF
cdr3_nt: TGCGCCAGCAGCTTGGTGGCAGGGCAGGGAGATACGCAGTATTTT
cdr3_length: 15
clone_size: NA
d_call: NA
j_call: TRBJ2-3
v_call: TRBV5-1

cdr3_aa: CASSPGQGSPNYGYTF
cdr3_nt: TGTGCCAGCAGCCCTGGACAGGGGAGCCCGAACTATGGCTACACCTTC
cdr3_length: 16
clone_size: NA
d_call: TRBD1
j_call: TRBJ1-2
v_call: TRBV7-9

cdr3_aa: CASSQAPDRYYGYTF
cdr3_nt: TGCGCCAGCAGCCAAGCCCCGGACAGATACTATGGCTACACCTTC
cdr3_length: 15
clone_size: NA
d_call: NA
j_call: TRBJ1-2
v_call: TRBV4-1

cdr3_aa: CASSAVVSRHNEQFF
cdr3_nt: TGTGCCAGCAGCGCTGTTGTAAGCAGGCACAATGAGCAGTTCTTC
cdr3_length: 15
clone_size: NA
d_call: NA
j_call: TRBJ2-1
v_call: TRBV5-6

cdr3_aa: CASSSSDTPYEQYF
cdr3_nt: TGTGCCAGCAGTTCCTCCGACACCCCCTACGAGCAGTACTTC
cdr3_length: 14
clone_size: once
d_call: NA
j_call: TRBJ2-7
v_call: TRBV28

cdr3_aa: CASSFPGLADSSQYF
cdr3_nt: TGTGCCAGCAGCTTCCCCGGACTAGCTGACTCGTCCCAGTACTTC
cdr3_length: 15
clone_size: NA
d_call: TRBD2
j_call: TRBJ2-5
v_call: TRBV5-6

cdr3_aa: CSARTGGSEKLFF
cdr3_nt: TGCAGCGCACGGACAGGGGGGTCTGAAAAACTGTTTTTT
cdr3_length: 13
clone_size: NA
d_call: TRBD1
j_call: TRBJ1-4
v_call: TRBV29-1

cdr3_aa: CASRPNPGGGEKLFF
cdr3_nt: TGTGCCAGCAGGCCAAACCCAGGGGGCGGCGAAAAACTGTTTTTT
cdr3_length: 15
clone_size: NA
d_call: TRBD1
j_call: TRBJ1-4
v_call: TRBV6-5

cdr3_aa: CASSVDGRGHGNTIYF
cdr3_nt: TGTGCCAGCAGCGTAGATGGCAGGGGGCATGGAAACACCATATATTTT
cdr3_length: 16
clone_size: NA
d_call: TRBD1
j_call: TRBJ1-3
v_call: TRBV9

cdr3_aa: CAWSTGRDTEAFF
cdr3_nt: TGTGCCTGGAGTACGGGCAGGGACACTGAAGCTTTCTTT
cdr3_length: 13
clone_size: NA
d_call: NA
j_call: TRBJ1-1
v_call: TRBV30

cdr3_aa: CASSVAGSPDEQFF
cdr3_nt: TGTGCCAGCAGCGTAGCCGGGAGTCCGGATGAGCAGTTCTTC
cdr3_length: 14
clone_size: NA
d_call: NA
j_call: TRBJ2-1
v_call: TRBV9

cdr3_aa: CASSHQGTYEQYF
cdr3_nt: TGTGCCAGCAGCCATCAGGGGACCTACGAGCAGTACTTC
cdr3_length: 13
clone_size: NA
d_call: NA
j_call: TRBJ2-7
v_call: TRBV5-6

cdr3_aa: CASSLGGVGSSGANVLTF
cdr3_nt: TGTGCCAGCAGTTTAGGAGGGGTTGGATCCTCTGGGGCCAACGTCCTGACTTTC
cdr3_length: 18
clone_size: NA
d_call: NA
j_call: TRBJ2-6
v_call: TRBV27

cdr3_aa: CASSTRGSGVQETQYF
cdr3_nt: TGTGCCAGTAGTACCCGGGGTAGCGGGGTACAAGAGACCCAGTACTTC
cdr3_length: 16
clone_size: NA
d_call: TRBD2
j_call: TRBJ2-5
v_call: TRBV19

cdr3_aa: CASSLSPGQGTEAFF
cdr3_nt: TGTGCCAGCAGCTTATCCCCCGGACAGGGGACTGAAGCTTTCTTT
cdr3_length: 15
clone_size: NA
d_call: TRBD1
j_call: TRBJ1-1
v_call: TRBV7-3

cdr3_aa: CASSLHGISTGELFF
cdr3_nt: TGTGCCAGCAGCCTCCACGGGATCTCGACCGGGGAGCTGTTTTTT
cdr3_length: 15
clone_size: once
d_call: NA
j_call: TRBJ2-2
v_call: TRBV7-9

cdr3_aa: CASSSMGTGVSPLHF
cdr3_nt: TGTGCCAGCAGTTCAATGGGGACAGGGGTTTCACCCCTCCACTTT
cdr3_length: 15
clone_size: NA
d_call: TRBD1
j_call: TRBJ1-6
v_call: TRBV6-5

cdr3_aa: CASSPPGGTDTQYF
cdr3_nt: TGCGCCAGCAGCCCCCCAGGGGGCACAGATACGCAGTATTTT
cdr3_length: 14
clone_size: NA
d_call: NA
j_call: TRBJ2-3
v_call: TRBV5-1

cdr3_aa: CASSAGTESTDTQYF
cdr3_nt: TGCGCCAGCAGCGCCGGGACAGAAAGCACAGATACGCAGTATTTT
cdr3_length: 15
clone_size: NA
d_call: TRBD1
j_call: TRBJ2-3
v_call: TRBV5-1

cdr3_aa: CASSSRDRGSIEKLFF
cdr3_nt: TGTGCCAGCAGCTCCCGGGACAGGGGGAGTATTGAAAAACTGTTTTTT
cdr3_length: 16
clone_size: NA
d_call: TRBD1
j_call: TRBJ1-4
v_call: TRBV5-4

cdr3_aa: CASSCGDFLGCSYEQYF
cdr3_nt: TGTGCCAGCAGCTGCGGGGACTTTCTAGGGTGCTCCTACGAGCAGTACTTC
cdr3_length: 17
clone_size: NA
d_call: NA
j_call: TRBJ2-7
v_call: TRBV7-9